This is a list of T cell receptor beta chains from one sample in a study of CD4 T cells in relation to SARS-CoV-2 and coronaviruses. The data were produced by immunoSEQ multiplex PCR, yet TCRdb's version contains in-frame clones alone and is incomplete. The sample has about 26,000 clones; around 73% are singletons. These receptors have no identified antigens. The specimen sequenced was CD4+ T cells from PBMCs, cultured in vitro. These receptors were obtained from a human donor in good health. CDR3s include the opening cysteine and the closing phenylalanine or tryptophan. D genes are given only for firm matches. Clone size is given for some rows only: seen once, a few or many times, or a class if the clone is expanded.

length | size | J | V | D | CDR3 | DNA
15 | . | TRBJ2-2 | TRBV10-3 | TRBD1 | CAISEAETGVGELFF | TGTGCCATCAGTGAGGCCGAGACAGGGGTCGGGGAGCTGTTTTTT
14 | few | TRBJ1-5 | TRBV19 | . | CASSIPISNQPQHF | TGTGCCAGTAGTATACCGATTAGCAATCAGCCCCAGCATTTT
16 | . | TRBJ2-2 | TRBV4-3 | TRBD2 | CASSPMGGGVTGELFF | TGCGCCAGCAGCCCAATGGGGGGGGGAGTGACCGGGGAGCTGTTTTTT
13 | . | TRBJ1-1 | TRBV7-9 | . | CASSSEDGTEAFF | TGTGCCAGCAGCTCCGAGGACGGCACTGAAGCTTTCTTT
15 | . | TRBJ2-3 | TRBV6-2/TRBV6-3 | . | CASSARMDNTDTQYF | TGTGCCAGCAGCGCCCGTATGGATAACACAGATACGCAGTATTTT
13 | . | TRBJ2-7 | TRBV29-1 | . | CSVAGQSSYEQYF | TGCAGCGTGGCGGGACAAAGCTCCTACGAGCAGTACTTC
14 | . | TRBJ2-7 | TRBV7-8 | TRBD1 | CASSLGQGAHEQYF | TGTGCCAGCAGCCTAGGACAGGGGGCGCACGAGCAGTACTTC
13 | . | TRBJ1-5 | TRBV2 | . | CASSQYGDQPQHF | TGTGCCAGCAGTCAATATGGAGATCAGCCCCAGCATTTT
13 | once | TRBJ2-7 | TRBV12-3/TRBV12-4 | . | CASSPAGATEQYF | TGTGCCAGCAGCCCGGCAGGGGCCACCGAGCAGTACTTC
16 | . | TRBJ2-1 | TRBV5-5 | TRBD2 | CASSLEGGRASNEQFF | TGTGCCAGCAGCCTGGAAGGCGGGAGGGCCTCGAATGAGCAGTTCTTC
15 | . | TRBJ1-2 | TRBV2 | TRBD1 | CASRKDRESNYGYTF | TGTGCCAGCAGGAAGGACAGGGAGTCTAACTATGGCTACACCTTC
14 | . | TRBJ1-2 | TRBV6-5 | . | CASSYGDLNYGYTF | TGTGCCAGCAGTTACGGGGATCTTAACTATGGCTACACCTTC
14 | . | TRBJ1-1 | TRBV6-5 | TRBD1 | CASSYTDRDTEAFF | TGTGCCAGCAGTTACACGGACAGGGACACTGAAGCTTTCTTT
13 | . | TRBJ1-1 | TRBV27 | . | CASSLVGISQAFF | TGTGCCAGCAGTTTGGTCGGAATAAGCCAAGCTTTCTTT
15 | . | TRBJ1-6 | TRBV6-5 | TRBD1 | CASSRQGSYNSPLHF | TGTGCCAGCAGCAGACAGGGCTCCTATAATTCACCCCTCCACTTT
12 | . | TRBJ1-1 | TRBV5-6 | . | CASSLYSTEAFF | TGTGCCAGCAGCTTGTATAGCACTGAAGCTTTCTTT
15 | . | TRBJ2-7 | TRBV7-7 | TRBD2 | CASSASTSGIYEQYF | TGTGCTAGCAGCGCGTCGACTAGCGGGATATACGAGCAGTACTTC
15 | . | TRBJ2-1 | TRBV5-1 | TRBD1 | CASSPGTGSYNEQFF | TGCGCCAGCAGCCCGGGGACAGGCTCCTACAATGAGCAGTTCTTC
15 | . | TRBJ2-5 | TRBV19 | . | CASSIGPSEEETQYF | TGTGCCAGTAGTATAGGGCCCTCTGAGGAAGAGACCCAGTACTTC
14 | . | TRBJ2-5 | TRBV19 | . | CASSPTRAGETQYF | TGTGCCAGTAGTCCTACTAGAGCCGGCGAGACCCAGTACTTC
14 | . | TRBJ1-5 | TRBV6-2/TRBV6-3 | . | CASSYGNSNQPQHF | TGTGCCAGCAGTTACGGCAATAGCAATCAGCCCCAGCATTTT
18 | . | TRBJ2-1 | TRBV9 | TRBD2 | CASSVRGVGTSGLGKQFF | TGTGCCAGCAGCGTGCGGGGGGTTGGGACTAGCGGTCTGGGGAAGCAGTTCTTC
10 | few | TRBJ2-7 | TRBV2 | . | CASSEYSPTF | TGTGCCAGCAGTGAATATTCCCCGACCTTC
13 | . | TRBJ1-6 | TRBV27 | TRBD1 | CASSEGARSPLHF | TGTGCCAGCAGCGAGGGGGCGAGGTCACCCCTCCACTTT
16 | . | TRBJ2-7 | TRBV24-1 | . | CATSDFASRESYEQYF | TGTGCCACCAGTGATTTTGCCTCCCGAGAATCCTACGAGCAGTACTTC
14 | . | TRBJ2-3 | TRBV9 | TRBD2 | CASGTSGSTDTQYF | TGTGCCAGCGGGACTAGCGGATCCACAGATACGCAGTATTTT
18 | . | TRBJ2-3 | TRBV7-9 | TRBD2 | CASSLGLAGDPFTDTQYF | TGTGCCAGCAGCTTGGGACTAGCGGGGGACCCCTTCACAGATACGCAGTATTTT
15 | . | TRBJ2-1 | TRBV6-5 | TRBD2 | CASSYQSGGPKEQFF | TGTGCCAGCAGTTACCAGTCGGGAGGGCCCAAGGAGCAGTTCTTC
13 | . | TRBJ1-1 | TRBV12-3/TRBV12-4 | . | CASSLTENTEAFF | TGTGCCAGCAGTTTAACGGAGAACACTGAAGCTTTCTTT
16 | . | TRBJ1-4 | TRBV2 | TRBD1 | CASSRTGGAGNEKLFF | TGTGCCAGCAGCAGGACAGGGGGCGCGGGTAATGAAAAACTGTTTTTT
13 | . | TRBJ2-7 | TRBV19 | . | CASSIAPSYEQYF | TGTGCCAGTAGTATAGCGCCCTCCTACGAGCAGTACTTC
17 | . | TRBJ1-2 | TRBV12-2 | . | CASRFGSWQPANYGYTF | TGTGCAAGTCGCTTCGGGTCGTGGCAGCCTGCTAACTATGGCTACACCTTC
13 | . | TRBJ2-3 | TRBV7-9 | . | CASSIRDSDTQYF | TGTGCCAGCAGCATAAGGGACTCAGATACGCAGTATTTT
13 | . | TRBJ1-5 | TRBV12-3/TRBV12-4 | TRBD1 | CASSLAGGQPQHF | TGTGCCAGCAGTTTGGCAGGGGGCCAGCCCCAGCATTTT
16 | . | TRBJ2-2 | TRBV25-1 | . | CASSEYQGLDTGELFF | TGTGCCAGCAGTGAATACCAGGGGCTGGACACCGGGGAGCTGTTTTTT
13 | . | TRBJ2-7 | TRBV19 | . | CASSIAPPREQYF | TGTGCCAGTAGTATTGCCCCCCCCCGTGAGCAGTACTTC
18 | . | TRBJ1-6 | TRBV7-9 | TRBD1 | CASSLAALRDRGNSPLHF | TGTGCCAGCAGCTTAGCCGCACTCCGGGACAGGGGCAATTCACCCCTCCACTTT
15 | . | TRBJ2-1 | TRBV18 | TRBD1 | CASSPRDRGRDEQFF | TGTGCCAGCTCACCCCGCGACAGGGGGCGCGATGAGCAGTTCTTC
13 | . | TRBJ1-2 | TRBV12-3/TRBV12-4 | . | CASSFGQLGGYTF | TGTGCCAGCAGTTTTGGACAGCTTGGCGGCTACACCTTC
15 | . | TRBJ2-1 | TRBV4-2 | TRBD1 | CASSRSGTGVNEQFF | TGTGCCAGCAGTCGATCCGGGACAGGGGTCAATGAGCAGTTCTTC
14 | once | TRBJ1-1 | TRBV3-1/TRBV3-2 | . | CASSQVYSNSEAFF | TGTGCCAGCAGCCAAGTATACAGCAATTCTGAAGCTTTCTTT
15 | . | TRBJ2-3 | TRBV5-1 | TRBD2 | CASSFAGGGTDTQYF | TGCGCCAGCAGCTTTGCGGGGGGGGGCACAGATACGCAGTATTTT
17 | . | TRBJ1-1 | TRBV19 | . | CASSILAFGARSTEAFF | TGTGCCAGTAGTATCCTCGCTTTTGGGGCCCGGAGCACTGAAGCTTTCTTT
15 | . | TRBJ2-5 | TRBV16 | . | CASSRTYVGGETQYF | TGTGCCAGCAGCCGAACCTATGTCGGGGGCGAGACCCAGTACTTC
16 | once | TRBJ2-1 | TRBV7-2 | TRBD2 | CASSLARTSVDNEQFF | TGTGCCAGCAGCTTAGCGCGGACTAGCGTTGACAATGAGCAGTTCTTC
16 | . | TRBJ2-1 | TRBV11-3 | . | CASSLGGGRGFNEQFF | TGTGCCAGCAGCTTAGGGGGGGGCAGGGGGTTCAATGAGCAGTTCTTC
16 | . | TRBJ2-5 | TRBV5-1 | . | CASIGGRTGLQETQYF | TGCGCCAGCATCGGAGGCCGTACAGGCCTCCAAGAGACCCAGTACTTC
16 | . | TRBJ2-5 | TRBV4-3 | . | CASSQDRWQGGETQYF | TGCGCCAGCAGCCAAGATCGCTGGCAGGGGGGAGAGACCCAGTACTTC
19 | once | TRBJ1-6 | TRBV9 | . | CASSVGPERTSRDNSPLHF | TGTGCCAGCAGCGTAGGGCCAGAAAGGACTTCGAGGGATAATTCACCCCTCCACTTT
15 | . | TRBJ1-5 | TRBV2 | . | CASSEERTGNQPQHF | TGTGCCAGCAGTGAAGAACGGACAGGCAATCAGCCCCAGCATTTT
14 | medium-sized | TRBJ1-4 | TRBV2 | . | CASSAQGEYEKLFF | TGTGCCAGCAGTGCGCAGGGAGAATATGAAAAACTGTTTTTT